The entry below gives a single T cell receptor beta chain sequence along with its context. The data are from a study of OX40 agonist ivuxolimab in advanced cancers. The V gene's germline CDR1 is SGHKS and CDR2 YYEKEE (reference sequence). The CDR3 consists of 15 residues. The V end lost 1 base, the J end lost 6 bases, and 14 bases lay between the germline ends. Measured with immunoSEQ multiplex PCR; TCRdb has only the in-frame clones, and not every one. The sample shows more than 50,000 clones, approximately 86% of them seen only once. The sequences come from CD4+ or CD8+ T cells sorted from blood, collected in a trial of the OX40 agonist ivuxolimab. This rearrangement joins TRBV5-5 to TRBJ2-1; D perhaps matches TRBD2 (6 bases). This sequence was found in an adult with an advanced solid tumor such as melanoma, head and neck, liver or kidney cancer. The DNA for the CDR3 is TGTGCCAGCAGCTTGTGGGTGGGAGGTAGCAATGAGCAGTTCTTC. Its translation: CASSLWVGGSNEQFF. Complete variable domain (other parts from reference TRBV5-5 and TRBJ2-1): DAGVTQSPTHLIKTRGQQVTLRCSPISGHKSVSWYQQVLGQGPQFIFQYYEKEERGRGNFPDRFSARQFPNYSSELNVNALLLGDSALYLCASSLWVGGSNEQFFGPGTRLTVL.